Shown below are 15 T cell receptor beta chains from a single sample sequenced in a study of cytomegalovirus exposure and HLA in healthy donors. The protocol was immunoSEQ multiplex PCR, while the TCRdb copy is restricted to in-frame clones and leaves out a portion. The data contain some 350,000 clones, 87% of them singletons. Sequencing was performed on PBMCs. These receptors originate from a woman aged 25 to 39 in good health and CMV-seropositive.

This clone was seen just once. The chain has TRBV6-1 and TRBJ1-5; 8 nucleotides align to TRBD1. CDR3 length: 16 residues. The V gene's germline CDR1 is MNHNS and CDR2 SASEGT. V gave up 6 bases and J gave up 5 bases; unmatched junction bases: 12. CDR3 nucleotides: TGTGCCAGCAGCGAATCCCCAGGGGGCAGGTATCAGCCCCAGCATTTT. Its translation: CASSESPGGRYQPQHF.

This clone has a single count. The chain recombines TRBV2 with TRBJ2-7; no firm D call. CDR1 is SNHLY, CDR2 FYNNEI, per germline. The length of the CDR3 is 14 residues. V was cut by 3 bases and J by 2 bases, with 11 bases left in between. The DNA for the CDR3 is TGTGCCAGCAGTGATCTCTGGGATCCCTACGAGCAGTACTTC. Translated, it gives CASSDLWDPYEQYF.

The table lists this clone with a count of one. This same CDR3 is encoded by further DNA sequences in the sample. The V and J genes are TRBV27 and TRBJ2-1; D call uncertain. Per the germline V gene, CDR1 is MNHEY and CDR2 is SMNVEV (reference sequence). Between the trimmed V and J ends, which lost 5 bases and 0 bases, there was a span of 5 bases. This CDR3 has 13 residues. As DNA, the CDR3 is TGTGCCAGCAGTCTTAGCTCCTACAATGAGCAGTTCTTC. It yields the protein CASSLSSYNEQFF.

This clone was detected once. This chain links TRBV6-5 with TRBJ2-4; no firm D call. This CDR3 is 11 amino acids long. V was pared by 2 bases and J by 5 bases, with 1 base between. Germline CDR1 MNHEY, CDR2 SVGAGI. The CDR3 is CASSYQNIQYF. The DNA for the CDR3 is TGTGCCAGCAGTTACCAAAACATTCAGTACTTC.

The chain links TRBV27 to TRBJ2-1; the match to TRBD1 covers 7 bases. V gave up 2 bases and J gave up 7 bases; unmatched junction bases: 5. The length of the CDR3 is 14 residues. The germline CDR1 and CDR2 sequences are MNHEY and SMNVEV (reference sequence). For the CDR3, the DNA is TGTGCCAGCAGTTTAATCGCAGGGGGTAATGAGCAGTTCTTC. Translated, it gives CASSLIAGGNEQFF.

The V gene is TRBV18, the J gene TRBJ2-2; D unresolved. V was clipped by 4 bases and J by 1 base, with 7 bases between them. This CDR3 region has 14 residues. The V gene's germline CDR1 is KGHSH and CDR2 LQKENI. CDR3 coding DNA: TGTGCCAGCTCACGATATGGGAACACCGGGGAGCTGTTTTTT. Translating it yields CASSRYGNTGELFF.

This sequence joins TRBV15 and TRBJ2-2; D remains unclear. Germline V gives CDR1 LNHNV, CDR2 YYDKDF (reference sequence). Trimming removed 0 bases from V and 4 bases from J, with 15 bases in between. The CDR3 runs to 17 residues. CDR3 residues: CATSRDRPYSTTGELFF. The CDR3 DNA reads as TGTGCCACCAGCAGAGATCGACCGTACTCAACCACCGGGGAGCTGTTTTTT.

The CDR3 here is CASRASGDQETQYF. CDR3 nucleotides: TGTGCCAGCAGGGCTAGCGGGGACCAAGAGACCCAGTACTTC. The chain has TRBV6-6 and TRBJ2-5; 9 bases match TRBD2. The CDR3 is 14 amino acids. Trimming at V came to 6 bases and at J to 0 bases, leaving 2 bases not matched to a gene. The germline CDR1 and CDR2 sequences are MNHNY and SVGAGI (reference sequence).

The chain employs TRBV27 and TRBJ2-7, with 8 bases lining up with TRBD2. V shed 6 bases and J 7 bases; nucleotides not matched to a gene: 8. The CDR3 sequence is 13 residues long. CDR1 MNHEY and CDR2 SMNVEV come from the germline V gene (reference sequence). CDR3 region: CASRRQREWEQYF. CDR3 nucleotide sequence: TGTGCCAGCAGGCGACAGCGGGAGTGGGAGCAGTACTTC.

The chain combines TRBV5-1 with TRBJ1-2, with 9 bases lining up with TRBD1. Trimming removed 6 bases from V and 3 bases from J; junction bases left unmatched: 12. The CDR3 is 16 amino acids. Germline V gives CDR1 SGHRS, CDR2 YFSETQ. CDR3 sequence reads: CASTETGTGTYYGYTF. The CDR3 DNA reads as TGCGCCAGCACCGAAACCGGGACAGGGACTTACTATGGCTACACCTTC.

This clone was recorded only once. This chain connects TRBV2 to TRBJ1-2; a possible D gene is TRBD1 (5 bases). From germline, CDR1 is SNHLY and CDR2 FYNNEI. The CDR3 is made up of 13 amino acids. Trimming pared 8 bases from V and 2 bases from J, leaving 12 bases between. CDR3 nucleotides: TGTGCCAGCCTCAGGGATCAGAACTATGGCTACACCTTC. The encoded protein is CASLRDQNYGYTF.

The CDR3 bases are TGTGCCAGCACCAGGACAGGGAGGTACGAGCAGTACTTC. Amino acids: CASTRTGRYEQYF. This chain links TRBV14 with TRBJ2-7; 8 positions agree with TRBD1. The CDR3 is 13 amino acids. Per the germline V gene, CDR1 is SGHDN and CDR2 is FVKESK. Trimming cost V 7 bases and J 4 bases; bases outside gene matches: 6.

This chain uses TRBV28 with TRBJ2-5; D may be TRBD2 (6 bases). The CDR3 has 13 residues. V lost 8 bases and J lost 4, with 14 bases in between. Germline V gene data show CDR1 as MDHEN and CDR2 as SYDVKM. CDR3 nucleotide sequence: TGTGCCAGCGCCACGGGAGTCCCAGAGACCCAGTACTTC. It specifies CASATGVPETQYF. Full variable domain (outside the CDR3, taken from reference TRBV28 and TRBJ2-5): DVKVTQSSRYLVKRTGEKVFLECVQDMDHENMFWYRQDPGLGLRLIYFSYDVKMKEKGDIPEGYSVSREKKERFSLILESASTNQTSMYLCASATGVPETQYFGPGTRLLVL.

The chain joins TRBV30 to TRBJ2-7; 11 bases agree with TRBD2. Germline V gene sequence: CDR1 GTSNPN, CDR2 SVGIG (reference sequence). Losses at the gene ends were 3 bases for V and 3 bases for J; bases not matched to a gene: 7. The CDR3 totals 15 residues. The CDR3 sequence is CAWSPPGTSGYEQYF. As DNA, the CDR3 is TGTGCCTGGAGCCCCCCCGGGACTAGCGGCTACGAGCAGTACTTC.

This clone was seen a handful of times. The chain links TRBV6-5 to TRBJ2-7; D might be TRBD1 (6 bases). Germline-derived CDR1 and CDR2 are MNHEY and SVGAGI. The CDR3 is made up of 14 amino acids. Trimming cost V 3 bases and J 1 base, with 10 bases left between them. CDR3 bases: TGTGCCAGCAGTTATGGGCAGGGGTCCTACGAGCAGTACTTC. This codes for CASSYGQGSYEQYF.